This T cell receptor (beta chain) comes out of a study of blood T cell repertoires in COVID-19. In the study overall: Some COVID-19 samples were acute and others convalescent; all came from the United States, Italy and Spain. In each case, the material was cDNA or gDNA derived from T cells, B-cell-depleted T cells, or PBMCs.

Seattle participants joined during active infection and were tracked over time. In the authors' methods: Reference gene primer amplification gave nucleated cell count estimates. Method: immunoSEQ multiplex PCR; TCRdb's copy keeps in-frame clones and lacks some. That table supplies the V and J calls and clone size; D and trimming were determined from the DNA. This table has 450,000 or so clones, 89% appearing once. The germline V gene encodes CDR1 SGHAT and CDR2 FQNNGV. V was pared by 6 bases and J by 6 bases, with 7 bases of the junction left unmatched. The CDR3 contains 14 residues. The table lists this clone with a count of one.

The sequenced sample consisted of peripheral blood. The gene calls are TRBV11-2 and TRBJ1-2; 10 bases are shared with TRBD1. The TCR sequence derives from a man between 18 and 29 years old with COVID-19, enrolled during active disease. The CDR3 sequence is CASRKGGTGDGYTF. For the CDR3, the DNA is TGTGCCAGCAGAAAAGGGGGGACAGGGGATGGCTACACCTTC.